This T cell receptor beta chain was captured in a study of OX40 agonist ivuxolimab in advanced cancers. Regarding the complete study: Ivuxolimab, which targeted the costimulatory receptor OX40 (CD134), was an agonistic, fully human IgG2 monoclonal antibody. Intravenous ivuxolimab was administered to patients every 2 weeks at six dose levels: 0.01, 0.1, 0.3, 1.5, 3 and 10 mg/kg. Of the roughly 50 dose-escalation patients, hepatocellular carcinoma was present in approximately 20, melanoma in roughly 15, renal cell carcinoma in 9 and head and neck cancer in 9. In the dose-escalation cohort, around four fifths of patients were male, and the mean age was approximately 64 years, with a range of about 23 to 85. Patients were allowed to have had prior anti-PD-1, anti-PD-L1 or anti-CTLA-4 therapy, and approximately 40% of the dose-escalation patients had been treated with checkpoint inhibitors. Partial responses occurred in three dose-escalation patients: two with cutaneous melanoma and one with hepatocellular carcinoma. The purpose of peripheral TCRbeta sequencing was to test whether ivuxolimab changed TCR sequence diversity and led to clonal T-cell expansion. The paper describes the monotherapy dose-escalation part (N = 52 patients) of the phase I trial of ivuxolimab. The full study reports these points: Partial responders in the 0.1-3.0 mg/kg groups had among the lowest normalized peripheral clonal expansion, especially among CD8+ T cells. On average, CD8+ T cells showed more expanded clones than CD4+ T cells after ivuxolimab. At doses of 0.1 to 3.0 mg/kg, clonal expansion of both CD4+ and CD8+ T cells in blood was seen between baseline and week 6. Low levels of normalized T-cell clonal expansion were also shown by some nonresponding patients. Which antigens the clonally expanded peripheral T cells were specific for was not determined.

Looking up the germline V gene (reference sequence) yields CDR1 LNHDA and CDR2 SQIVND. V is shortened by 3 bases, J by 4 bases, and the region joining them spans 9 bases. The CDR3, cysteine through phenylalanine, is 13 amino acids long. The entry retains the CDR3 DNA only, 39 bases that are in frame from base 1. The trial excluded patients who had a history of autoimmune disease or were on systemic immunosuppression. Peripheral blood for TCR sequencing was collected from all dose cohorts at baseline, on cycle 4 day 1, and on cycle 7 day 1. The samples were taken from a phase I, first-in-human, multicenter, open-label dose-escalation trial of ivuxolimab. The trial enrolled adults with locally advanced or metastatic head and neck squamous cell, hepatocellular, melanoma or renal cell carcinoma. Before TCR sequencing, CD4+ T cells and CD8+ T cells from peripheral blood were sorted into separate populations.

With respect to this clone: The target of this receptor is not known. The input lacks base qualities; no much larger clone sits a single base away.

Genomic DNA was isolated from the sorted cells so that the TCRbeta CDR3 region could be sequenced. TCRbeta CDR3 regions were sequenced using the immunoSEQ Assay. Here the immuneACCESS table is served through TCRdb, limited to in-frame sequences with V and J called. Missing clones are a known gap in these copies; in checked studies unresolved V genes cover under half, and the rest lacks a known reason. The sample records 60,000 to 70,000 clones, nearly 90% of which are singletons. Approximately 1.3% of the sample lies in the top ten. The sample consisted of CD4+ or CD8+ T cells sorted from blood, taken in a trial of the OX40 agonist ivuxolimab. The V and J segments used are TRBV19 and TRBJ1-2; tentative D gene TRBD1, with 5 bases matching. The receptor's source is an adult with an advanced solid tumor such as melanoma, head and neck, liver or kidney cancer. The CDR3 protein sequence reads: CASSMEGVYGYTF. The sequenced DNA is TGTGCCAGTAGTATGGAAGGGGTCTATGGCTACACCTTC.